This T cell receptor beta chain was sequenced for a study of identifying expanded T cells in peripheral blood. CDR3 length: 14 residues. CDR1 SGHRS and CDR2 YFSETQ come from the germline V gene. Trimming removed 2 bases from V and 0 bases from J, with 9 bases in between. This clone was seen a handful of times. TCRdb keeps only in-frame clones here, not all; method: immunoSEQ multiplex PCR. This table holds about 130,000 clones, 75% to 90% found once. Sequenced: blood. The chain is built from TRBV5-1 and TRBJ2-7; D not certain. This clonotype was sampled from a person aged 18 to 70 in good health. As DNA, the CDR3 is TGCGCCAGCAGCTTTACACGGTCCTCCTACGAGCAGTACTTC. This codes for CASSFTRSSYEQYF. Drawing the rest from reference TRBV5-1 and TRBJ2-7, the complete variable domain is KAGVTQTPRYLIKTRGQQVTLSCSPISGHRSVSWYQQTPGQGLQFLFEYFSETQRNKGNFPGRFSGRQFSNSRSEMNVSTLELGDSALYLCASSFTRSSYEQYFGPGTRLTVT.